The next 31 T cell receptor beta chains were all read from a single sample in a study of T cells expressing NK-cell markers. TCRdb re-analyzed the 5' RACE reads; it lists each CDR3 protein once, without DNA. The repertoire table contains around 260,000 distinct CDR3 sequences. What was sequenced was blood T cells: a sorted CD56 or NKG2C T cell subset, CD4+ or CD8+ T cells, or bulk PBMC T cells (not recorded which). The receptors here all came from a woman aged 18-70 years in good health.

This rearrangement joins TRBV6-1 to TRBJ1-2. Germline V gives CDR1 MNHNS, CDR2 SASEGT. This CDR3 region has 13 residues. Here the CDR3 reads CASSEVQGSGYTF.

The chain uses TRBV4-2 and TRBJ1-4; TCRdb outputs TRBD1, but without DNA this stays unchecked. CDR1 and CDR2 (germline): LGHNA, YNFKEQ. The CDR3 runs 14 residues. CDR3: CASSQDAQDEKLFF.

This chain links TRBV2 with TRBJ2-1; the TRBD1 assignment by TCRdb is unverifiable without DNA. Germline lookup yields CDR1 SNHLY and CDR2 FYNNEI. The CDR3 contains 13 residues. The CDR3 here is CASLERGYNEQFF.

This rearrangement joins TRBV5-5 to TRBJ2-3. Germline CDR1 is SGHKS and CDR2 is YYEKEE (reference sequence). This CDR3 contains 16 residues. CDR3 sequence reads: CASLLWIGRITDTQYF.

This chain uses TRBV20-1 with TRBJ2-3; TCRdb indicates TRBD1, and absent DNA this call remains unverified. Germline V gives CDR1 DFQATT, CDR2 SNEGSKA (reference sequence). The CDR3 is 13 residues long. The CDR3 spells CSASPGFTDTQYF.

This rearrangement joins TRBV12-3 or TRBV12-4 to TRBJ1-2; absent DNA, TCRdb's TRBD1 call cannot be checked. The CDR3 length is 14 residues. Here the CDR3 reads CASNQGKANYGYTF.

The chain is built from TRBV29-1 and TRBJ2-4; TCRdb's D call of TRBD1 is untestable without DNA. This CDR3 spans 13 amino acids. Germline CDR1 reads SQVTM; CDR2 reads ANQGSEA. The CDR3 spells CSVGLTGGNIQYF. Complete variable domain (other parts from reference TRBV29-1 and TRBJ2-4): SAVISQKPSRDICQRGTSLTIQCQVDSQVTMMFWYRQQPGQSLTLIATANQGSEATYESGFVIDKFPISRPNLTFSTLTVSNMSPEDSSIYLCSVGLTGGNIQYFGAGTRLSVL.

The rearrangement joins TRBV5-4 to TRBJ2-1; absent DNA, TCRdb's TRBD2 call cannot be checked. The germline V gene has CDR1 SGHNT and CDR2 YYREEE (reference sequence). The CDR3 is made up of 16 amino acids. CDR3 protein: CASSPLFSGRAIEQFF.

V is TRBV20-1 and J is TRBJ2-3. This CDR3 has 11 amino acids. Germline CDR1 and CDR2: DFQATT and SNEGSKA (reference sequence). CDR3 in amino acids: CSASRTDTQYF.

The CDR3 here is CASSQLAGDNEQFF. This chain joins TRBV12-3 or TRBV12-4 and TRBJ2-1; checking the TCRdb D call of TRBD2 is not possible without DNA. The CDR3 has 14 amino acids.

The rearrangement uses TRBV5-1 and TRBJ1-1; the TCRdb D gene call, TRBD1, has no DNA to confirm it. Per germline, CDR1 SGHRS and CDR2 YFSETQ. The CDR3 runs to 16 residues. The CDR3 region is CASSGDAGRVGKSAFF. Drawing the rest from reference TRBV5-1 and TRBJ1-1, the complete variable domain is KAGVTQTPRYLIKTRGQQVTLSCSPISGHRSVSWYQQTPGQGLQFLFEYFSETQRNKGNFPGRFSGRQFSNSRSEMNVSTLELGDSALYLCASSGDAGRVGKSAFFGQGTRLTVV.

The gene calls are TRBV11-2 and TRBJ2-7; TCRdb lists TRBD1, though no DNA is available to test this call. The CDR3 length is 14 residues. Germline values: CDR1 SGHAT, CDR2 FQNNGV. The chain's CDR3 is CASSQGTSYYEQYF.

The chain uses TRBV6-2 or TRBV6-3 and TRBJ1-1. The CDR3 loop spans 17 amino acids. The germline V gene encodes CDR1 MNHEY and CDR2 SVGEGT. CDR3 sequence: CASSSHIQGPMYTEAFF.

The CDR3 region is CASSLRGRGTDTQYF. The V gene is TRBV12-3 or TRBV12-4, the J gene TRBJ2-3; TCRdb indicates TRBD2, and absent DNA this call remains unverified. The CDR3 contains 15 residues.

V usage is TRBV7-8 and J usage is TRBJ2-2. The CDR3 is made up of 13 amino acids. Germline V gene lookup returns CDR1 SGHVS and CDR2 FQNEAQ. The CDR3 reads CASSPKNTGELFF.

The rearrangement links TRBV4-3 to TRBJ2-5. CDR1 is LGHNA and CDR2 is YSLEER in the germline V gene. The CDR3 has 13 amino acids. The CDR3 protein is CASSHGGQETQYF.

V gene TRBV12-3 or TRBV12-4 combines with J gene TRBJ2-2; TCRdb returns TRBD1, unconfirmable since there is no DNA. This CDR3 region has 14 residues. CDR3 residues: CASSLRDPTGELFF.

V usage is TRBV6-1 and J usage is TRBJ2-1; the D gene TCRdb calls, TRBD2, cannot be checked with no DNA. This CDR3 comprises 15 residues. CDR1 is MNHNS and CDR2 is SASEGT in the germline V gene. The CDR3 protein is CASSSGLAGMWEQFF.

This sequence joins TRBV5-1 and TRBJ2-4; TCRdb's D gene call, TRBD1, goes unchecked for lack of DNA. The CDR3 contains 13 residues. Germline assignment: CDR1 SGHRS and CDR2 YFSETQ. CDR3 amino acids: CASSLWGAGIQYF.

This chain's CDR3 is CSARDRLRTTEAFF. The V gene is TRBV20-1, the J gene TRBJ1-1. There are 14 residues in the CDR3. Germline V gene sequence: CDR1 DFQATT, CDR2 SNEGSKA (reference sequence).

The rearrangement links TRBV4-2 to TRBJ2-2. The CDR3 covers 15 residues. Per the germline V gene, CDR1 is LGHNA and CDR2 is YNFKEQ. The CDR3 loop reads CASSQDRPNTGELFF.

V and J are TRBV29-1 and TRBJ2-3; TCRdb outputs TRBD2, but without DNA this stays unchecked. The CDR3 totals 12 residues. Looked up from germline, CDR1 is SQVTM and CDR2 is ANQGSEA. CDR3 sequence reads: CSGGGGADTQYF.

The chain has TRBV12-3 or TRBV12-4 and TRBJ2-3; TCRdb reports TRBD1, a call that lacks DNA to check it against. This CDR3 comprises 15 residues. CDR3: CASSFRTGIKDTQYF.

The gene calls are TRBV27 and TRBJ2-7. This CDR3 spans 13 amino acids. Looked up from germline, CDR1 is MNHEY and CDR2 is SMNVEV (reference sequence). CDR3 residues: CASRSTSSYEQYF.

The chain recombines TRBV20-1 with TRBJ2-1; there is no DNA to check the TCRdb D call of TRBD1. There are 14 residues in the CDR3. In germline, CDR1 is DFQATT, CDR2 SNEGSKA (reference sequence). This CDR3 is CSAFIRGGRNEQFF.

This sequence joins TRBV11-2 and TRBJ2-2; there is no DNA to check the TCRdb D call of TRBD1. CDR1 is SGHAT, CDR2 FQNNGV, per germline. CDR3 length: 15 amino acids. CDR3 residues: CASSLTGLNTGELFF.

V usage is TRBV5-1 and J usage is TRBJ1-1. The CDR3 runs to 15 residues. Germline V CDR1 and CDR2: SGHRS, YFSETQ. Here the CDR3 reads CASTSPKAGNTEAFF.

This rearrangement joins TRBV7-8 to TRBJ2-1; TCRdb's D call of TRBD2 is untestable without DNA. Germline V gene data show CDR1 as SGHVS and CDR2 as FQNEAQ. The CDR3 runs to 12 residues. CDR3 loop: CASNREGSEQFF.

V usage is TRBV7-6 and J usage is TRBJ2-2. The germline CDR1 and CDR2 sequences are SGHVS and FNYEAQ. The CDR3 totals 13 residues. This CDR3 reads CASRPSGDGELFF.

The genes are TRBV5-1 and TRBJ2-4; the TCRdb D gene call, TRBD2, has no DNA to confirm it. Germline V CDR1 and CDR2: SGHRS, YFSETQ. CDR3 length: 14 amino acids. The CDR3 loop reads CASGEGGPGNIQYF.

The V and J genes are TRBV10-3 and TRBJ2-2; absent DNA, TCRdb's TRBD1 call cannot be checked. The germline CDR1 and CDR2 sequences are ENHRY and SYGVKD. This CDR3 comprises 14 residues. The chain's CDR3 is CAISGGPDTGELFF.